The 31 T cell receptor beta chains below were found in one sample sequenced in a study of blood T cell repertoires in COVID-19 (dated by TCRdb to 2018 to 2021). Libraries were built with the immunoSEQ multiplex PCR assay. TCRdb carries this immuneACCESS record with in-frame sequences only. Its versions omit some clonotypes, under half of them owing to an unresolved V gene in the studies checked, with the rest unexplained. The sample records over 200,000 clones, around 90% of which are singletons. Together, the top ten hold approximately 2.6% of the sample. What was sequenced was peripheral blood. The receptors come from a person between 18 and 30 years old with COVID-19, enrolled during active disease.

The chain combines TRBV10-2 with TRBJ2-1; D is undetermined. Trimming stripped 4 bases from V and 7 bases from J, with 5 bases between. The germline V gene has CDR1 WSHSY and CDR2 SAAADI. The CDR3 is made up of 11 amino acids. CDR3 in amino acids: CASSVINEQFF. As DNA, the CDR3 is TGCGCCAGCAGTGTTATAAATGAGCAGTTCTTC.

V and J are TRBV3-1 (or the pseudogene TRBV3-2) and TRBJ2-1; no clear D gene. Trimming left V 4 bases short and J 3 bases short, with 10 bases between. The CDR3 consists of 14 residues. CDR1 LGHDT and CDR2 YNNKEL come from the germline V gene (reference sequence). CDR3 residues: CASSLLLNYNEQFF. The CDR3 nucleotides are TGTGCCAGCAGCCTCCTACTGAACTACAATGAGCAGTTCTTC.

This chain joins TRBV15 and TRBJ2-4; 11 bases are shared with TRBD1. Germline CDR1 LNHNV, CDR2 YYDKDF (reference sequence). V was clipped by 2 bases and J by 8 bases; unmatched bases: 5. The CDR3 covers 15 residues. This chain's CDR3 is CATSRRTGGSDIQYF. Written as DNA, the CDR3 is TGTGCCACCAGCAGACGGACAGGGGGCTCGGACATTCAGTACTTC. The variable domain in full, completed from reference TRBV15 and TRBJ2-4, reads DAMVIQNPRYQVTQFGKPVTLSCSQTLNHNVMYWYQQKSSQAPKLLFHYYDKDFNNEADTPDNFQSRRPNTSFCFLDIRSPGLGDTAMYLCATSRRTGGSDIQYFGAGTRLSVL.

J is TRBJ1-2 and V is TRBV7-9; 8 bases fit TRBD1. This CDR3 is 14 amino acids long. V gave up 2 bases and J gave up 3 bases; unmatched junction bases: 2. Germline V gene lookup returns CDR1 SEHNR and CDR2 FQNEAQ (reference sequence). In DNA, the CDR3 is TGTGCCAGCAGCTTACAGGGGGCTGACTATGGCTACACCTTC. This codes for CASSLQGADYGYTF.

This clone was counted between two and nine times. V is TRBV6-4 and J is TRBJ1-5; D possibly corresponds to TRBD1 (6 bases). Trimming removed 0 bases at V and 7 bases at J, with 13 bases between. This CDR3 has 15 amino acids. Germline CDR1 MRHNA, CDR2 SNTAGT. The DNA of the CDR3 is TGTGCCAGCAGTGACTCAACAGGGATTGAACAGCCCCAGCATTTT. Its protein product is CASSDSTGIEQPQHF.

The chain couples TRBV21-1 to TRBJ1-4. TRBV21-1 is tagged as a pseudogene. The CDR3 sequence is 16 residues long. The DNA for the CDR3 is TGTGCCAGCAGCAAAGCATGGCGAGGATGGAGTGAAAAACTGTTTTTT. Protein: CASSKAWRGWSEKLFF.

The chain uses TRBV2 and TRBJ2-3; a weak D match, TRBD2 (6 bases). The CDR3 totals 13 residues. Trimming left V 3 bases short and J 4 bases short, with 8 bases between. Germline loops: CDR1 SNHLY, CDR2 FYNNEI. Written as DNA, the CDR3 is TGTGCCAGCAGTGACGGGAGCGCAGATACGCAGTATTTT. Translated: CASSDGSADTQYF.

This clone was seen just once. This rearrangement joins TRBV13 to TRBJ1-3, with D unclear. The CDR3 runs to 15 residues. The germline V and J ends were trimmed by 5 bases and 0 bases, with 11 bases remaining between them. Germline V CDR1 and CDR2: PRHDT, FYEKMQ (reference sequence). CDR3 sequence reads: CASSPGLSSGNTIYF. The CDR3 DNA sequence: TGTGCCAGCAGCCCTGGACTGTCCTCTGGAAACACCATATATTTT.

This clone was detected only once. V gene TRBV3-1 (or the pseudogene TRBV3-2) combines with J gene TRBJ1-3, with unresolved D. CDR3 size: 13 residues. Germline V lookup: CDR1 LGHDT, CDR2 YNNKEL (reference sequence). Trimming pared 1 base from V and 4 bases from J, leaving 5 bases between. CDR3 loop: CASSQVQGNTIYF. CDR3 nucleotides: TGTGCCAGCAGCCAAGTACAGGGAAACACCATATATTTT.

The chain uses TRBV7-8 and TRBJ2-5; 7 positions agree with TRBD1. The CDR3 sequence is 13 residues long. The germline V gene has CDR1 SGHVS and CDR2 FQNEAQ. The trim removed 3 bases at V and 4 bases at J, leaving 2 bases unmatched. The chain's CDR3 is CASSLDRRETQYF. The DNA for the CDR3 is TGTGCCAGCAGCTTGGACAGGCGAGAGACCCAGTACTTC.

The rearrangement joins TRBV6-5 to TRBJ2-7; TRBD1 might be the D (5 bases). The germline CDR1 and CDR2 sequences are MNHEY and SVGAGI. The germline V and J ends were trimmed by 6 bases and 3 bases, with 18 bases remaining between them. This CDR3 spans 15 amino acids. CDR3 DNA sequence: TGTGCCAGCAGCCCCCGCCCAGGGAATATCTACGAGCAGTACTTC. Protein product: CASSPRPGNIYEQYF.

This chain connects TRBV19 to TRBJ1-1; TRBD1 matches at 8 bases. J was trimmed by 6 bases and V by 2 bases; bases with no gene match: 2. The CDR3 runs to 13 residues. Germline assignment: CDR1 LNHDA and CDR2 SQIVND (reference sequence). Here the CDR3 reads CASSINRGAEAFF. The CDR3 coding sequence is TGTGCCAGTAGTATAAACAGGGGGGCTGAAGCTTTCTTT.

Written as DNA, the CDR3 is TGTGCCAGCAGTCCTCCGGGTTCTGGGGCCAACGTCCTGACTTTC. Its protein product is CASSPPGSGANVLTF. V is TRBV28 and J is TRBJ2-6; D ambiguous. Trimming took off 5 bases at V and 1 base at J, with 9 bases between the two ends. The CDR3 runs 15 residues. Germline V gives CDR1 MDHEN, CDR2 SYDVKM.

This clone was detected only a few times. The J gene is TRBJ2-7, the V gene TRBV18, with 9 bases fitting TRBD2. The CDR3 contains 14 residues. The germline CDR1 and CDR2 sequences are KGHSH and LQKENI. The V gene end was trimmed by 3 bases and the J gene end by 1 base; junction bases not matched to a gene: 1. CDR3 nucleotides: TGTGCCAGCTCACCGGGACTAGCTTCCTACGAGCAGTACTTC. This codes for CASSPGLASYEQYF.

The rearrangement links TRBV5-1 to TRBJ2-1; 11 positions agree with TRBD2. Germline V lookup: CDR1 SGHRS, CDR2 YFSETQ. V dropped 3 bases and J dropped 12; count of bases not matched to a gene: 11. This CDR3 is built from 15 residues. The CDR3 sequence is CASSSTSGAPPGQFF. The CDR3 nucleotides are TGCGCCAGCAGCTCGACTAGCGGGGCCCCCCCGGGGCAGTTCTTC.

This chain joins TRBV13 and TRBJ2-7; the match to TRBD2 covers 14 bases. V shed 5 bases and J 3 bases; nucleotides not matched to a gene: 9. The CDR3 consists of 17 residues. CDR1 is PRHDT and CDR2 is FYEKMQ in the germline V gene (reference sequence). CDR3: CASSKGTSGSPNYEQYF. The CDR3 DNA reads as TGTGCCAGCAGCAAAGGGACTAGCGGGAGCCCCAACTACGAGCAGTACTTC.

The chain links TRBV11-2 to TRBJ1-5; D call uncertain. Trimming shortened V by 3 bases and J by 7 bases, and 10 bases separated the two germline ends. Germline loops: CDR1 SGHAT, CDR2 FQNNGV. CDR3 size: 13 residues. In nucleotides, the CDR3 is TGTGCCAGCAGCTTCCAGGAAGGACAGCCCCAGCATTTT. This codes for CASSFQEGQPQHF.

The chain links TRBV7-3 to TRBJ2-2, with 8 nucleotides matching TRBD1. V dropped 5 bases and J dropped 3; count of bases not matched to a gene: 2. CDR3 length equals 14 residues. The V gene's germline CDR1 is SGHTA and CDR2 FQGTGA. CDR3 in DNA: TGTGCCAGCAGCCTACAGGGGGACACCGGGGAGCTGTTTTTT. Translation: CASSLQGDTGELFF.

This chain joins TRBV14 and TRBJ1-1, with TRBD1 identical over 7 bases. Germline assignment: CDR1 SGHDN and CDR2 FVKESK. Trimming cost V 0 bases and J 5 bases; bases outside gene matches: 3. The CDR3 runs to 14 residues. CDR3 sequence (DNA): TGTGCCAGCAGCCAAGATTCGACAGGGACTGAAGCTTTCTTT. Its translation: CASSQDSTGTEAFF.

The chain links TRBV3-1 (or the pseudogene TRBV3-2) to TRBJ2-5; 7 positions agree with TRBD1. V lost 4 bases to trimming and J lost 5 bases; unmatched junction nucleotides: 13. CDR3 length: 16 residues. From germline, CDR1 is LGHDT and CDR2 YNNKEL (reference sequence). CDR3 in amino acids: CASSPRTTGRRETQYF. The CDR3 region has the DNA TGTGCCAGCAGCCCACGGACGACAGGGAGAAGGGAGACCCAGTACTTC.

The chain uses TRBV4-1 and TRBJ1-2, with 7 bases lining up with TRBD1. The V gene end was trimmed by 0 bases and the J gene end by 8 bases; junction bases not matched to a gene: 9. The CDR3 totals 15 residues. Germline CDR1 reads MGHRA; CDR2 reads YSYEKL. The CDR3 loop reads CASSQDSQGGFGYTF. The CDR3, as DNA: TGCGCCAGCAGCCAAGACTCCCAGGGGGGTTTCGGCTACACCTTC.

Points on this clone: This CDR3 is also generated by other DNA sequences in the sample. The chain uses TRBV7-8 and TRBJ2-3; no reliable D call. Germline CDR1 reads SGHVS; CDR2 reads FQNEAQ. The CDR3 has 14 amino acids. V lost 1 base to trimming and J lost 2 bases, with 7 bases between them. The CDR3 DNA reads as TGTGCCAGCAGCTTAGGGCTTAACACAGATACGCAGTATTTT. This gives the protein CASSLGLNTDTQYF.

The chain carries TRBV14 and TRBJ2-5, with 8 bases lining up with TRBD2. The length of the CDR3 is 17 residues. The junction had 7 bases not matched to a gene; V was cut back by 1 base and J by 0 bases. Germline-derived CDR1 and CDR2 are SGHDN and FVKESK. The CDR3 protein is CASSQVGLAGNQETQYF. CDR3 DNA: TGTGCCAGCAGCCAAGTAGGCCTAGCGGGTAACCAAGAGACCCAGTACTTC.

The chain couples TRBV7-9 to TRBJ2-3; 10 nucleotides agree with TRBD2. With 3 bases clipped from V and 0 bases from J, the junction kept 9 bases outside the gene matches. This CDR3 is 18 amino acids long. Per the germline V gene, CDR1 is SEHNR and CDR2 is FQNEAQ (reference sequence). The CDR3 loop is CASSLMGLARSSTDTQYF. DNA of the CDR3: TGTGCCAGCAGCTTGATGGGACTAGCGCGATCTAGCACAGATACGCAGTATTTT. The variable domain in full, with the rest retrieved from reference TRBV7-9 and TRBJ2-3, is DTGVSQNPRHKITKRGQNVTFRCDPISEHNRLYWYRQTLGQGPEFLTYFQNEAQLEKSRLLSDRFSAERPKGSFSTLEIQRTEQGDSAMYLCASSLMGLARSSTDTQYFGPGTRLTVL.

This clone has only one observation. V and J are TRBV24-1 and TRBJ1-5, with D perhaps TRBD1 (6 bases). Germline CDR1 reads KGHDR; CDR2 reads SFDVKD. The V end lost 7 bases, the J end lost 13 bases, and 13 bases lay between the germline ends. The length of the CDR3 is 11 residues. The CDR3 region has the DNA TGTGCCACCAGCGAGGGGGGGCTACAGCATTTT. This encodes CATSEGGLQHF.

J is TRBJ2-2 and V is TRBV27, with 14 bases identical to TRBD2. V was clipped by 7 bases and J by 8 bases; unmatched bases: 6. In germline, CDR1 is MNHEY, CDR2 SMNVEV (reference sequence). The CDR3 consists of 15 residues. The CDR3 nucleotides are TGTGCCAGCACCCGACTAGCGGGAGGGATGGGGGAGCTGTTTTTT. Translating it yields CASTRLAGGMGELFF.

The V call is TRBV19, the J call TRBJ1-4, with D maybe TRBD1 (5 bases). The CDR3 has 14 amino acids. CDR1 and CDR2 from the germline V gene are LNHDA and SQIVND (reference sequence). V was shortened by 4 bases and J by 6 bases, with 12 bases between the two germline ends. The CDR3 loop reads CASSSRGGDEKLFF. DNA for the CDR3: TGTGCCAGTAGTAGCCGGGGAGGGGATGAAAAACTGTTTTTT.

The chain employs TRBV12-3 or TRBV12-4 and TRBJ2-1; possibly TRBD2 for D (5 bases). With 5 bases removed from V and 9 bases from J, the gap between germline ends came to 14 bases. This CDR3 region has 13 residues. The CDR3 nucleotides are TGTGCCAGCAGTACCCAACTAGGAGCTGAGCAGTTCTTC. Translation gives CASSTQLGAEQFF.

This chain uses TRBV19 with TRBJ1-5; 9 nucleotides line up with TRBD1. Losses at the gene ends were 5 bases for V and 7 bases for J; bases not matched to a gene: 6. The CDR3 runs to 14 residues. Germline V CDR1 and CDR2: LNHDA, SQIVND (reference sequence). The chain's CDR3 is CASSFRTGAQPQHF. The CDR3 DNA reads as TGTGCCAGTAGTTTCCGGACAGGGGCACAGCCCCAGCATTTT. Full variable domain (remainder filled in from reference TRBV19 and TRBJ1-5): DGGITQSPKYLFRKEGQNVTLSCEQNLNHDAMYWYRQDPGQGLRLIYYSQIVNDFQKGDIAEGYSVSREKKESFPLTVTSAQKNPTAFYLCASSFRTGAQPQHFGDGTRLSIL.

The CDR3 sequence: CASSMEAGGSYEQYF. The CDR3 bases are TGTGCCAGTAGTATGGAAGCGGGAGGTTCCTACGAGCAGTACTTC. This chain joins TRBV19 and TRBJ2-7, with 9 positions matching TRBD2. Germline CDR1 reads LNHDA; CDR2 reads SQIVND (reference sequence). The CDR3 covers 15 residues. Trimming took 3 bases from V and 1 from J; bases not matched to a gene: 4.

This clone appeared a single time. The CDR3 region has the DNA TGTGCCAGCAGTTTAATCAGAGGCGGGGGGTATACTGAAGCTTTCTTT. Translation gives CASSLIRGGGYTEAFF. The chain is built from TRBV28 and TRBJ1-1, with D possibly matching TRBD1 (5 bases). This CDR3 has 16 residues. V shed 2 bases and J shed 5 bases, with 18 bases lying between them. Per the germline V gene, CDR1 is MDHEN and CDR2 is SYDVKM.